Each of the 12 T cell receptor beta chains below was sequenced from the same sample in a study of blood T cell repertoires in COVID-19. The table came from immunoSEQ multiplex PCR; TCRdb's copy has only in-frame clones and leaves some out. The sample lists roughly 230,000 clones, around 90% occurring once. The sample taken for sequencing was peripheral blood. The receptors originated from a man aged 25 to 40 with COVID-19, enrolled during active disease.

The genes are TRBV20-1 and TRBJ1-1, with 8 bases lining up with TRBD1. The V and J ends lost 3 bases and 4 bases, in that order; junction bases with no gene match: 13. Germline V gene data show CDR1 as DFQATT and CDR2 as SNEGSKA (reference sequence). This CDR3 contains 16 residues. The CDR3 loop reads CSASETGDATSTEAFF. CDR3 DNA sequence: TGCAGTGCTAGTGAGACAGGGGACGCGACTAGCACTGAAGCTTTCTTT.

The rearrangement links TRBV5-1 to TRBJ1-4, with D tentatively TRBD1 (6 bases). The germline CDR1 and CDR2 sequences are SGHRS and YFSETQ. With 5 bases removed from V and 8 bases from J, the gap between germline ends came to 10 bases. This CDR3 is built from 12 residues. CDR3 protein: CASSEQGEKLFF. In DNA, the CDR3 is TGCGCCAGCAGTGAACAGGGAGAAAAACTGTTTTTT.

This rearrangement joins TRBV7-9 to TRBJ1-6, with D maybe TRBD1 (6 bases). The germline V and J ends were trimmed by 5 bases and 12 bases, with 11 bases remaining between them. This CDR3 comprises 12 residues. Per germline, CDR1 SEHNR and CDR2 FQNEAQ (reference sequence). The CDR3 region has the DNA TGTGCCAGCAGCCTCCAGGGGCGACCCCTCCACTTT. Translated, it gives CASSLQGRPLHF.

The chain employs TRBV11-1 and TRBJ2-1; TRBD2 might be the D (6 bases). Germline V gene lookup returns CDR1 SGHAT and CDR2 FQDESV (reference sequence). The CDR3 extends over 15 amino acids. Deletions cut 4 bases from V and 5 bases from J, with 15 bases between. Here the CDR3 DNA reads TGTGCCAGCAGCTCCGCACAAACGGGAGACAATGAGCAGTTCTTC. This sequence encodes CASSSAQTGDNEQFF.

The chain carries TRBV11-2 and TRBJ1-2; D is possibly TRBD1 (5 bases). Trimming cost V 5 bases and J 6 bases, with 22 bases left between them. The V gene's germline CDR1 is SGHAT and CDR2 FQNNGV. The CDR3 sequence is 16 residues long. The CDR3 DNA reads as TGTGCCAGCAGCCCACGCTCGGGGGGAACGTTGAATGGCTACACCTTC. Residues: CASSPRSGGTLNGYTF. Full variable domain (rest looked up from reference TRBV11-2 and TRBJ1-2): EAGVAQSPRYKIIEKRQSVAFWCNPISGHATLYWYQQILGQGPKLLIQFQNNGVVDDSQLPKDRFSAERLKGVDSTLKIQPAKLEDSAVYLCASSPRSGGTLNGYTFGSGTRLTVV.

This chain uses TRBV6-2 or TRBV6-3 with TRBJ1-2; D gene unclear. V was shortened by 5 bases and J by 4 bases, with 8 bases between the two germline ends. Germline CDR1 MNHEY, CDR2 SVGEGT. The CDR3 has 12 amino acids. The CDR3 sequence is CASSTRRYGYTF. For the CDR3, the DNA is TGTGCCAGCAGTACGAGGCGCTATGGCTACACCTTC.

The chain links TRBV29-1 to TRBJ2-1; 10 bases line up with TRBD1. The CDR3 has 12 amino acids. Germline loops: CDR1 SQVTM, CDR2 ANQGSEA. V lost 3 bases to trimming and J lost 7 bases; unmatched junction nucleotides: 0. CDR3 residues: CSVEGQGNEQFF. The CDR3 DNA sequence: TGCAGCGTTGAGGGACAGGGGAATGAGCAGTTCTTC.

The gene calls are TRBV10-1 and TRBJ1-1, with D possibly being TRBD1 (6 bases). The CDR3 is 13 amino acids. The germline V and J ends were trimmed by 3 bases and 7 bases, with 12 bases remaining between them. Looked up from germline, CDR1 is WNHNN and CDR2 is SYGVQD (reference sequence). This chain's CDR3 is CASSDRGAGEAFF. The CDR3 DNA sequence: TGCGCCAGCAGTGACCGGGGGGCTGGTGAAGCTTTCTTT.

This clone was recorded only once. The chain recombines TRBV3-1 (or the pseudogene TRBV3-2) with TRBJ1-6; D gene unclear. Germline CDR1 is LGHDT and CDR2 is YNNKEL (reference sequence). Trimming stripped 0 bases from V and 13 bases from J, with 13 bases between. The CDR3 runs to 14 residues. The CDR3, as DNA: TGTGCCAGCAGCCAAGATACAGTATCGGCCCCCCTCCACTTT. Amino acid sequence: CASSQDTVSAPLHF.

This clone was counted a single time. The chain has TRBV27 and TRBJ2-7; 9 nucleotides match TRBD1. Germline V gene sequence: CDR1 MNHEY, CDR2 SMNVEV (reference sequence). The length of the CDR3 is 15 residues. V dropped 2 bases and J dropped 2; count of bases not matched to a gene: 4. This CDR3 reads CASSLGGQGTYEQYF. The CDR3 bases are TGTGCCAGCAGTTTAGGGGGACAGGGAACCTACGAGCAGTACTTC.

This clone was picked up one time. The CDR3 nucleotides are TGTGCCAGCAGCTTACAACGGTTTTCACCCCTCCACTTT. It translates to CASSLQRFSPLHF. The J gene is TRBJ1-6, the V gene TRBV7-9; no definite D call. Germline assignment: CDR1 SEHNR and CDR2 FQNEAQ (reference sequence). Trimming took 2 bases from V and 9 from J, leaving 8 bases between them. The CDR3 length is 13 residues.

This clone was counted only a few times. The genes are TRBV19 and TRBJ2-7; 7 bases agree with TRBD1. The V gene end was trimmed by 5 bases and the J gene end by 0 bases; junction bases not matched to a gene: 7. Germline V CDR1 and CDR2: LNHDA, SQIVND (reference sequence). This CDR3 is 15 amino acids long. In nucleotides, the CDR3 is TGTGCCAGTAGTCCTCAAAGGGACAGCTCCTACGAGCAGTACTTC. Its protein product is CASSPQRDSSYEQYF.